The rows below give T cell receptor beta chains drawn from one sample of a study of T cell repertoires in cytomegalovirus infection. MiXCR, applied by TCRdb to the reads, yields one record per CDR3 protein. Seen here are some 800,000 distinct CDR3 sequences, 25% to 30% observed once, and the top ten hold roughly 14%. These receptors' targets are unknown. This sample comprised cultured CD8+ T cells from PBMCs, obtained from culture after CMV antigen stimulation. These receptors all stem from a human donor in good health (CMV status not recorded). Some clones in this sample may be carry-over from other donors' samples. Both conserved end residues are trimmed from each CDR3.

j_call v_call cdr3_aa
TRBJ2-1 TRBV7-9 ASSYLAGGNEQF
TRBJ1-1 TRBV19 ASIAGYTEAF
TRBJ2-7 TRBV6-6 ASSEREFYEQY
TRBJ1-1 TRBV27 ASSFRGGNTEAF
TRBJ1-1 TRBV24-1 ATSDLPGHGRHTEAF
TRBJ2-1 TRBV7-2 ASSSVNFQRGYNEQF
TRBJ2-3 TRBV27 ASSFGRHDTQY
TRBJ2-1 TRBV4-1 ASSRLLPGLAGGPNEQF
TRBJ2-5 TRBV12-3/TRBV12-4 ASRSSSGGNQETQY
TRBJ2-3 TRBV10-3 AIKGQDHTDTQY
TRBJ1-2 TRBV27 ASSSGPWGYGYT
TRBJ2-3 TRBV6-2/TRBV6-3 ASSYSQGLLRGDTQY
TRBJ1-1 TRBV3-1 ASSQPKAGQGDTEAF
TRBJ2-1 TRBV10-3 AISDPGLAGHYNEQF
TRBJ2-1 TRBV4-1 ASSPILRYGDDEQF
TRBJ1-1 TRBV6-6 ASSYSGGLSEAF
TRBJ2-5 TRBV7-6 ASSPRGGDQETQY